These 10 T cell receptor beta chains were sequenced from one sample in a study of technical replicates of blood from a handful of donors. Data came from immunoSEQ multiplex PCR; TCRdb stores just in-frame clones and leaves some out. The repertoire has approximately 70,000 clones, 85% to 95% of them found once; the top ten carry under 0.5%. The sequencing input was T cells isolated from PBMCs. These TCRs come from a human donor in good health.

This clone showed up just once. The rearrangement links TRBV29-1 to TRBJ2-2; 9 nucleotides agree with TRBD1. CDR3 length: 17 residues. CDR1 SQVTM and CDR2 ANQGSEA come from the germline V gene. V lost 5 bases and J lost 8; bases outside the gene matches: 18. CDR3 region: CSVYFRDRDLAMGELFF. CDR3 sequence (DNA): TGCAGCGTTTACTTCCGGGACAGGGATCTGGCTATGGGGGAGCTGTTTTTT.

Here the CDR3 reads CASSQEREGLSDEQYF. As DNA, the CDR3 is TGCGCCAGCAGCCAAGAGAGGGAGGGCCTATCAGACGAGCAGTACTTC. The chain joins TRBV4-1 to TRBJ2-7, with TRBD2 identical over 7 bases. This CDR3 has 16 amino acids. The junction had 10 bases not matched to a gene; V was cut back by 0 bases and J by 5 bases. Per the germline V gene, CDR1 is MGHRA and CDR2 is YSYEKL.

The chain carries TRBV27 and TRBJ1-2; no clear D gene. Trimming removed 4 bases at V and 7 bases at J, with 16 bases between. The germline CDR1 and CDR2 sequences are MNHEY and SMNVEV (reference sequence). The CDR3 is 14 residues long. The CDR3 sequence is CASSSSGTLGGYTF. The CDR3 coding sequence is TGTGCCAGCAGTTCGTCGGGAACGTTAGGTGGCTACACCTTC.

The chain uses TRBV9 and TRBJ1-1, with D maybe TRBD1 (5 bases). The germline V gene encodes CDR1 SGDLS and CDR2 YYNGEE. The CDR3 consists of 14 residues. V gave up 2 bases and J gave up 3 bases, with 11 bases separating them. For the CDR3, the DNA is TGTGCCAGCAGCGTGGACGGGGGGGACACTGAAGCTTTCTTT. Protein product: CASSVDGGDTEAFF.

This chain joins TRBV2 and TRBJ2-4; TRBD2 aligns across 12 bases. The V segment lost 10 bases and the J segment 5 bases; nucleotides outside the gene matches: 6. Germline V gene lookup returns CDR1 SNHLY and CDR2 FYNNEI. The CDR3 consists of 14 residues. CDR3: CANRLAGVENIQYF. For the CDR3, the DNA is TGTGCCAACAGACTAGCGGGAGTGGAAAACATTCAGTACTTC.

The rearrangement uses TRBV11-2 and TRBJ1-2; D remains unclear. Trimming pared 5 bases from V and 4 bases from J, leaving 17 bases between. Germline lookup yields CDR1 SGHAT and CDR2 FQNNGV. The CDR3 is 15 residues long. In nucleotides, the CDR3 is TGTGCCAGCAGCACAGTAAGAGGGCAGGCCTATGGCTACACCTTC. Encoded protein: CASSTVRGQAYGYTF.

This rearrangement joins TRBV11-3 to TRBJ2-1, with TRBD2 matching 7 bases. The germline gives CDR1 SGHNT, CDR2 YENEEA. With V trimmed by 3 bases and J by 4 bases, 3 bases remained unmatched. The CDR3 is made up of 14 amino acids. In nucleotides, the CDR3 is TGTGCCAGCAGCTTGACTAGCAGTTACAATGAGCAGTTCTTC. Protein sequence: CASSLTSSYNEQFF.

This clone was seen just once. The chain joins TRBV11-3 to TRBJ2-3; D is uncertain. The CDR3 totals 12 residues. Trimming shortened V by 1 base and J by 5 bases, and 4 bases separated the two germline ends. Germline CDR1 is SGHNT and CDR2 is YENEEA. The CDR3 sequence: CASSLARDTQYF. For the CDR3, the DNA is TGTGCCAGCAGCTTAGCCAGAGATACGCAGTATTTT. Supplemented by reference TRBV11-3 and TRBJ2-3, the full variable domain reads EAGVVQSPRYKIIEKKQPVAFWCNPISGHNTLYWYLQNLGQGPELLIRYENEEAVDDSQLPKDRFSAERLKGVDSTLKIQPAELGDSAVYLCASSLARDTQYFGPGTRLTVL.

The chain carries TRBV5-1 and TRBJ2-1; the match to TRBD2 covers 11 bases. Losses at the gene ends were 5 bases for V and 1 base for J; bases not matched to a gene: 2. Germline CDR1 SGHRS, CDR2 YFSETQ. The CDR3 is 15 residues long. The CDR3 loop is CASSRTSGSYNEQFF. Written as DNA, the CDR3 is TGCGCCAGCAGTCGGACTAGCGGGTCCTACAATGAGCAGTTCTTC.

The V call is TRBV15, the J call TRBJ2-3; tentatively, D is TRBD2 (6 bases). V was shortened by 4 bases and J by 4 bases, with 15 bases between the two germline ends. CDR3 size: 15 residues. The V gene's germline CDR1 is LNHNV and CDR2 YYDKDF (reference sequence). CDR3 sequence: CATSTAPRLADTQYF. The CDR3 DNA reads as TGTGCCACCAGCACGGCCCCCCGACTAGCAGATACGCAGTATTTT.